The next 28 T cell receptor beta chains were all read from a single sample in a study of T cell responses to AZD1222 COVID-19 vaccine. This table comes from immunoSEQ multiplex PCR, and its TCRdb copy is limited to in-frame clones, with some not included. This table holds around 220,000 clones, roughly 94% found once. The material was peripheral blood, obtained 28 days after the second dose of the MenACWY control vaccine. Source of these receptors: an adult who received the MenACWY meningococcal vaccine as a control.

The J gene is TRBJ1-5, the V gene TRBV28; 7 bases fit TRBD1. Looked up from germline, CDR1 is MDHEN and CDR2 is SYDVKM. This CDR3 contains 15 residues. V dropped 3 bases and J dropped 4; count of bases not matched to a gene: 6. CDR3 sequence (DNA): TGTGCCAGCAGTTTTAGGAGGGGGCAGAATCAGCCCCAGCATTTT. This gives the protein CASSFRRGQNQPQHF.

The chain uses TRBV9 and TRBJ2-1; D might be TRBD2 (6 bases). The CDR3 covers 15 residues. Germline values: CDR1 SGDLS, CDR2 YYNGEE. Deletions cut 4 bases from V and 0 bases from J, with 11 bases between. DNA of the CDR3: TGTGCCAGCAGCCCCAGACTAGGCTCCTACAATGAGCAGTTCTTC. It translates to CASSPRLGSYNEQFF.

This chain joins TRBV7-8 and TRBJ2-1; the match to TRBD2 covers 9 bases. The ends lost 5 bases at V and 8 bases at J; junction bases unmatched: 13. There are 16 residues in the CDR3. Looked up from germline, CDR1 is SGHVS and CDR2 is FQNEAQ. CDR3 protein: CASSAYVAGGRDEQFF. CDR3 bases: TGTGCCAGCAGCGCCTACGTCGCGGGGGGGCGGGATGAGCAGTTCTTC.

This clone was found once. This chain joins TRBV6-5 and TRBJ2-7; D may be TRBD1 (6 bases). The CDR3 totals 15 residues. V was pared by 2 bases and J by 3 bases, with 14 bases between. CDR1 MNHEY and CDR2 SVGAGI come from the germline V gene. CDR3 DNA: TGTGCCAGCAGTTACGGGGGCACAGGGTTCTACGAGCAGTACTTC. It encodes CASSYGGTGFYEQYF.

This rearrangement joins TRBV5-1 to TRBJ1-1; no firm D call. The CDR3 runs to 14 residues. V was pared by 0 bases and J by 0 bases, with 6 bases between. CDR1 is SGHRS, CDR2 YFSETQ, per germline. CDR3 in amino acids: CASSLAGMNTEAFF. As DNA, the CDR3 is TGCGCCAGCAGCTTGGCCGGGATGAACACTGAAGCTTTCTTT.

This chain uses TRBV19 with TRBJ2-3; D is tentatively TRBD1 or TRBD2 (5 bases each). CDR1 and CDR2 from the germline V gene are LNHDA and SQIVND (reference sequence). The V end lost 4 bases, the J end lost 7 bases, and 18 bases lay between the germline ends. The CDR3 spans 15 residues. This CDR3 is CASSNSGTQAYTQYF. The CDR3 DNA reads TGTGCCAGTAGTAACTCCGGGACCCAGGCGTATACGCAGTATTTT.

V gene TRBV5-8 combines with J gene TRBJ2-2; TRBD2 agrees at 13 bases. Germline trimming cut 4 bases from V and 6 bases from J; bases unmatched to any gene: 15. CDR3 length equals 19 residues. In germline, CDR1 is SGHTS, CDR2 YDEGEE. CDR3 sequence: CASSTTSKGLAGFSGELFF. The CDR3 region has the DNA TGTGCCAGCAGCACCACCTCAAAGGGACTAGCGGGATTCTCCGGGGAGCTGTTTTTT.

J is TRBJ1-5 and V is TRBV15; D is unresolved. The CDR3 contains 12 residues. The V end was cut by 8 bases, the J end by 1 base, with 6 bases between. Germline V gene sequence: CDR1 LNHNV, CDR2 YYDKDF (reference sequence). The CDR3 here is CATGESNQPQHF. CDR3 nucleotides: TGTGCCACCGGTGAAAGCAATCAGCCCCAGCATTTT. The full variable domain, rest sourced from reference TRBV15 and TRBJ1-5, is DAMVIQNPRYQVTQFGKPVTLSCSQTLNHNVMYWYQQKSSQAPKLLFHYYDKDFNNEADTPDNFQSRRPNTSFCFLDIRSPGLGDTAMYLCATGESNQPQHFGDGTRLSIL.

The chain has TRBV27 and TRBJ2-7; D possibly corresponds to TRBD1 (5 bases). This CDR3 is 12 amino acids long. Trimming stripped 4 bases from V and 6 bases from J, with 10 bases between. The germline V gene encodes CDR1 MNHEY and CDR2 SMNVEV (reference sequence). The DNA for the CDR3 is TGTGCCAGCAGTTCCGCAGGGCGCGAGCAGTACTTC. Amino acid sequence: CASSSAGREQYF.

This chain connects TRBV28 to TRBJ1-4, with D uncertain. This CDR3 is built from 12 residues. From germline, CDR1 is MDHEN and CDR2 SYDVKM. V was clipped by 3 bases and J by 5 bases, with 4 bases between them. CDR3 coding DNA: TGTGCCAGCAGTTTGCTCAATGAAAAACTGTTTTTT. Its protein product is CASSLLNEKLFF.

The chain recombines TRBV24-1 with TRBJ2-2; 7 positions match TRBD1. CDR1 is KGHDR, CDR2 SFDVKD, per germline. This CDR3 comprises 15 residues. Unmatched junction bases numbered 4, after V lost 3 bases and J lost 4 bases. CDR3 DNA: TGTGCCACCAGTGATCCGGGACAGCCCACCGGGGAGCTGTTTTTT. Encoded protein: CATSDPGQPTGELFF.

The CDR3 DNA sequence: TGTGCCAGCAGTTTACGGGCTTATAATTCACCCCTCCACTTT. Amino acid sequence: CASSLRAYNSPLHF. The V call is TRBV28, the J call TRBJ1-6; D remains unclear. The CDR3 is made up of 14 amino acids. CDR1 is MDHEN and CDR2 is SYDVKM in the germline V gene. V was trimmed by 2 bases and J by 4 bases, leaving 6 bases between them.

This sequence joins TRBV6-2 or TRBV6-3 and TRBJ2-7; 7 positions match TRBD1. This CDR3 contains 14 residues. The ends lost 2 bases at V and 6 bases at J; junction bases unmatched: 7. CDR1 is MNHEY and CDR2 is SVGEGT in the germline V gene. Written as DNA, the CDR3 is TGTGCCAGCAGTTACGACAGGGTATTGCTCGAGCAGTACTTC. Translation: CASSYDRVLLEQYF.

The rearrangement uses TRBV25-1 and TRBJ1-6; D is uncertain. This CDR3 is built from 16 residues. Deletions cut 4 bases from V and 7 bases from J, with 17 bases between. Germline CDR1 reads MGHDK; CDR2 reads SYGVNS. The chain's CDR3 is CASSASGEGLNSPLHF. CDR3 sequence (DNA): TGTGCCAGCAGTGCCTCCGGAGAAGGGTTGAATTCACCCCTCCACTTT.

This sequence joins TRBV4-1 and TRBJ1-2; 7 nucleotides align to TRBD1. The CDR3 consists of 17 residues. V dropped 1 base and J dropped 1; count of bases not matched to a gene: 9. In germline, CDR1 is MGHRA, CDR2 YSYEKL. CDR3 DNA: TGCGCCAGCAGCCAAGGGGTCGGGACAGTACTTAACTATGGCTACACCTTC. This encodes CASSQGVGTVLNYGYTF.

The genes are TRBV12-3 or TRBV12-4 and TRBJ2-7, with a possible D match to TRBD2 (5 bases). Trimming cost V 7 bases and J 6 bases, with 16 bases left between them. This CDR3 region has 13 residues. CDR3: CASTRTVSSEQYF. CDR3 bases: TGTGCCAGCACTCGGACTGTTTCGTCCGAGCAGTACTTC.

The chain is built from TRBV5-4 and TRBJ2-7, with a tentative D call TRBD2 (7 bases). The germline gives CDR1 SGHNT, CDR2 YYREEE (reference sequence). The CDR3 runs to 15 residues. V was trimmed by 5 bases and J by 5 bases, leaving 20 bases between them. In DNA form, the CDR3 reads TGTGCCAGCAGGAGGGGGGGGGCCGGACCGCACGAGCAGTACTTC. Translating it yields CASRRGGAGPHEQYF.

The rearrangement uses TRBV9 and TRBJ1-3; D is uncertain. The CDR3 contains 14 residues. Germline assignment: CDR1 SGDLS and CDR2 YYNGEE. Deletions cut 1 base from V and 0 bases from J, with 5 bases between. The CDR3 region has the DNA TGTGCCAGCAGCGTATCCGTCTCTGGAAACACCATATATTTT. Encoded protein: CASSVSVSGNTIYF.

The chain links TRBV6-1 to TRBJ2-1; no clear D gene. CDR3 size: 10 residues. The germline gives CDR1 MNHNS, CDR2 SASEGT. The V end was cut by 2 bases, the J end by 11 bases, with 4 bases between. In DNA form, the CDR3 reads TGTGCCAGCAGTGAATCCAAGCAGTTCTTC. The encoded protein is CASSESKQFF.

This clone was observed a single time. The chain carries TRBV14 and TRBJ1-1; perhaps TRBD1 as D (6 bases). This CDR3 has 15 residues. The germline V gene has CDR1 SGHDN and CDR2 FVKESK. Trimming left V 1 base short and J 5 bases short, with 14 bases between. As DNA, the CDR3 is TGTGCCAGCAGCCAAGGATCCCAGGGGAGGACTGAAGCTTTCTTT. It encodes CASSQGSQGRTEAFF.

This clone has a single count. The chain carries TRBV28 and TRBJ1-6; no clear D. Per the germline V gene, CDR1 is MDHEN and CDR2 is SYDVKM. The CDR3 is made up of 15 amino acids. V was trimmed by 6 bases and J by 0 bases, leaving 9 bases between them. CDR3 DNA: TGTGCCAGCAGCCCCGAAAGCTCCTATAATTCACCCCTCCACTTT. This gives the protein CASSPESSYNSPLHF.

This sequence joins TRBV7-8 and TRBJ1-1; 7 nucleotides match TRBD1. CDR1 SGHVS and CDR2 FQNEAQ come from the germline V gene. The CDR3 contains 15 residues. The V gene end was trimmed by 2 bases and the J gene end by 4 bases; junction bases not matched to a gene: 7. CDR3: CASSLKTGLITEAFF. In nucleotides, the CDR3 is TGTGCCAGCAGCTTAAAGACAGGGTTGATCACTGAAGCTTTCTTT.

CDR3: CASSLREGVGEQYF. The CDR3 DNA reads as TGTGCCAGCAGTTTAAGGGAGGGGGTGGGCGAGCAGTACTTC. The J gene is TRBJ2-7, the V gene TRBV27; a possible D gene is TRBD2 (7 bases). V lost 2 bases, J lost 6 bases, and 14 bases lay in between. Germline loops: CDR1 MNHEY, CDR2 SMNVEV (reference sequence). This CDR3 region has 14 residues.

The rearrangement joins TRBV7-2 to TRBJ1-6, with 9 nucleotides matching TRBD1. V trimming: 5 bases; J trimming: 0 bases; junction bases outside the gene matches: 5. The CDR3 loop spans 17 amino acids. Germline-derived CDR1 and CDR2 are SGHTA and FQGNSA. The CDR3 bases are TGTGCCAGCAGCCCTCGACAGGGGGGCTCCTATAATTCACCCCTCCACTTT. Amino acid sequence: CASSPRQGGSYNSPLHF. The variable domain in full, completed from reference TRBV7-2 and TRBJ1-6, reads GAGVSQSPSNKVTEKGKDVELRCDPISGHTALYWYRQSLGQGLEFLIYFQGNSAPDKSGLPSDRFSAERTGGSVSTLTIQRTQQEDSAVYLCASSPRQGGSYNSPLHFGNGTRLTVT.

The DNA of the CDR3 is TGTGCCAGCAGCTTGGGGGCCACAGATACGCAGTATTTT. It encodes CASSLGATDTQYF. J is TRBJ2-3 and V is TRBV5-8; D is unresolved. The CDR3 contains 13 residues. V was shortened by 0 bases and J by 2 bases, with 4 bases between the two germline ends. Germline loops: CDR1 SGHTS, CDR2 YDEGEE.

The chain recombines TRBV6-2 or TRBV6-3 with TRBJ2-3; a possible D gene is TRBD1 (5 bases). The CDR3 has 15 amino acids. Germline V lookup: CDR1 MNHEY, CDR2 SVGEGT. Trimming took 6 bases from V and 1 from J, leaving 14 bases between them. DNA for the CDR3: TGTGCCAGCAGCCCTCAGGGCACTCGCACAGATACGCAGTATTTT. Translated: CASSPQGTRTDTQYF.

V and J are TRBV20-1 and TRBJ1-4, with a weak D call TRBD1 (5 bases). This CDR3 region has 14 residues. The ends were cut back, 3 bases at V and 5 bases at J, with 13 bases in the middle. Germline values: CDR1 DFQATT, CDR2 SNEGSKA (reference sequence). The CDR3 loop reads CSASDGRVNEKLFF. The CDR3 region has the DNA TGCAGTGCTAGTGACGGCAGGGTGAATGAAAAACTGTTTTTT.

In this sample, this clone turned up once. This chain uses TRBV28 with TRBJ2-2; TRBD1 agrees at 7 bases. Trimming removed 4 bases from V and 5 bases from J; junction bases left unmatched: 4. This CDR3 has 14 residues. The germline CDR1 and CDR2 sequences are MDHEN and SYDVKM. The CDR3 protein is CASSSTGQTGELFF. The CDR3 region has the DNA TGTGCCAGCAGTTCCACGGGACAGACCGGGGAGCTGTTTTTT.